This T cell receptor (beta chain) was identified in a study of blood T cell repertoires in COVID-19. Study at large: There were acute and convalescent COVID-19 samples, and they came from the United States, Italy and Spain. T cells, B-cell-depleted T cells, or PBMCs provided the cDNA or gDNA that served as material.

The V and J ends lost 2 bases and 1 base respectively, with 5 bases between them. The germline V gene encodes CDR1 SGHTA and CDR2 FQGTGA. The CDR3 covers 13 residues. Original data processing: Scientists estimated how many nucleated cells there were by amplifying reference gene primers. Measured with immunoSEQ multiplex PCR; TCRdb has only the in-frame clones, and not every one. Clone size and V and J calls were adopted from that table, with D and trimming inferred from the DNA. The top ten clones hold about 7% of a sample with about 33,000 clones, approximately 85% of them seen once. This clone came up a few times.

The source is a human donor in a cohort sampled during active COVID-19. This chain links TRBV7-3 with TRBJ1-1; D not certain. Sample: peripheral blood. The CDR3 nucleotides read TGTGCCAGCAGCTTATCACAGAACACTGAAGCTTTCTTT. Its translation is CASSLSQNTEAFF.